Each of the 14 T cell receptor beta chains below was sequenced from the same sample in a study of T cells after yellow fever vaccination. MiXCR, applied by TCRdb to the 5' RACE reads, yields one record per CDR3 protein. In the table there are a few hundred thousand distinct CDR3 sequences, 8.7% of which are singletons. The source was CD4+ T cells sorted from PBMCs, collected 5 days after the yellow fever booster vaccination. Receptors were obtained from a man in his late teens or twenties who received the YFV17D yellow fever vaccine.

This clonotype has more than one count but fewer than ten. The chain links TRBV30 to TRBJ2-1, with D uncertain. The V and J ends lost 5 bases and 0 bases respectively, with 2 bases between them. Germline V gives CDR1 GTSNPN, CDR2 SVGIG (reference sequence). There are 11 residues in the CDR3. For the CDR3, the DNA is TGTGCCTGGGACTCCTACAATGAGCAGTTCTTC. Translation gives CAWDSYNEQFF.

This clonotype was observed at least ten times. J is TRBJ2-3 and V is TRBV20-1; no reliable D call. The CDR3 has 12 residues. Germline CDR1 is DFQATT and CDR2 is SNEGSKA (reference sequence). V shed 1 base and J shed 8 bases, with 10 bases lying between them. The CDR3 reads CSARVDLGTQYF. CDR3 nucleotides: TGCAGTGCTAGAGTTGATCTAGGTACGCAGTATTTT.

This clonotype was counted a few times. V and J are TRBV10-2 and TRBJ2-3; 8 nucleotides line up with TRBD2. CDR3 length equals 14 residues. V shed 6 bases, J shed 2 bases, and the junction held 4 bases outside the gene matches. Germline CDR1 is WSHSY and CDR2 is SAAADI. This CDR3 is CASRGLAYTDTQYF. The CDR3 nucleotides are TGCGCCAGCAGAGGACTAGCATACACAGATACGCAGTATTTT.

The chain recombines TRBV6-5 with TRBJ2-7; 8 positions agree with TRBD1. After removal of 6 bases from V and 2 bases from J, the junction contained 9 bases not matched to a gene. Germline lookup yields CDR1 MNHEY and CDR2 SVGAGI. The CDR3 extends over 15 amino acids. In DNA, the CDR3 is TGTGCCAGCAGGACCCTCGGACAGGGAGCCTACGAGCAGTACTTC. Translated: CASRTLGQGAYEQYF.

This clonotype was counted ten times or more. The chain has TRBV5-1 and TRBJ2-7, with 9 bases identical to TRBD1. The germline gives CDR1 SGHRS, CDR2 YFSETQ. V lost 5 bases and J lost 6; bases outside the gene matches: 9. The CDR3 is made up of 14 amino acids. For the CDR3, the DNA is TGCGCCAGCAGTTCCGGGACAGGGCCCCTCGAGCAGTACTTC. This translates into CASSSGTGPLEQYF. The variable domain in full, completed from reference TRBV5-1 and TRBJ2-7, reads KAGVTQTPRYLIKTRGQQVTLSCSPISGHRSVSWYQQTPGQGLQFLFEYFSETQRNKGNFPGRFSGRQFSNSRSEMNVSTLELGDSALYLCASSSGTGPLEQYFGPGTRLTVT.

This clonotype appeared many times. V is TRBV12-3 or TRBV12-4 and J is TRBJ2-3; 8 bases are shared with TRBD1. This CDR3 comprises 14 residues. V dropped 5 bases and J dropped 0; count of bases not matched to a gene: 1. CDR3 sequence reads: CASSRTGSTDTQYF. Here the CDR3 DNA reads TGTGCCAGCAGTCGGACAGGGAGCACAGATACGCAGTATTTT.

The rearrangement links TRBV20-1 to TRBJ2-1; no definite D call. The CDR3 is made up of 16 amino acids. The germline CDR1 and CDR2 sequences are DFQATT and SNEGSKA (reference sequence). V lost 3 bases and J lost 6, with 21 bases in between. DNA of the CDR3: TGCAGTGCTAGGTTCGTCGCTGGGCGGCAAGCCAATGAGCAGTTCTTC. Encoded protein: CSARFVAGRQANEQFF.

Here the CDR3 DNA reads TGTGCCAGCAGCTCACCACGGACAGGACCGCAGTACGTC. This encodes CASSSPRTGPQYV. The V gene is TRBV7-3, the J gene TRBJ2-7, with 7 bases matching TRBD1. V dropped 4 bases and J dropped 9; count of bases not matched to a gene: 9. The CDR3 extends over 13 amino acids. CDR1 and CDR2 (germline): SGHTA, FQGTGA.

This sequence joins TRBV21-1 and TRBJ2-7; the tabulated D call, TRBD1, remains unverified against the DNA. TRBV21-1 is deemed a pseudogene. The CDR3 extends over 15 amino acids. In nucleotides, the CDR3 is TGTGCCAGCAGCAAACGGGAGACAGGGGAAGGCGAGCAGTACGTC. Translation gives CASSKRETGEGEQYV.

The CDR3 protein is CASSPRQGTYEQYV. The CDR3 bases are TGTGCCAGCTCACCTAGACAGGGAACCTACGAGCAGTACGTC. This chain joins TRBV18 and TRBJ2-7; 7 bases are a match to TRBD1. Looked up from germline, CDR1 is KGHSH and CDR2 is LQKENI. This CDR3 contains 14 residues. V lost 3 bases to trimming and J lost 2 bases; unmatched junction nucleotides: 4.

The chain combines TRBV2 with TRBJ2-7; 10 bases are shared with TRBD2. The germline V gene encodes CDR1 SNHLY and CDR2 FYNNEI. V lost 5 bases, J lost 6 bases, and 4 bases stayed unmatched. This CDR3 has 13 residues. The CDR3 nucleotides read TGTGCCAGCAGTCTAGCGGGGGTCGGCGAGCAGTACGTC. It specifies CASSLAGVGEQYV.

In regard to this clonotype: Mismatch with germline at one junction end may stem from a read error. As DNA, the CDR3 is TGTGCAAGCAGCTCATACCCGGTCATTAGCGGGGGGGCTACATTCCCCGAGCAGTACTTC. Residues: CASSSYPVISGGATFPEQYF. This sequence joins TRBV7-2 and TRBJ2-7; 11 nucleotides match TRBD2. Germline CDR1 and CDR2: SGHTA and FQGNSA. This CDR3 comprises 20 residues.

This chain connects TRBV20-1 to TRBJ2-5; D ambiguous. The CDR3 totals 14 residues. Per the germline V gene, CDR1 is DFQATT and CDR2 is SNEGSKA (reference sequence). V dropped 6 bases and J dropped 4 bases, with 18 bases sitting between them. CDR3 residues: CSAGKMETGETQYF. CDR3 coding DNA: TGCAGTGCCGGCAAAATGGAAACTGGAGAGACCCAGTACTTC.

This clonotype was recorded many times. The V and J genes are TRBV3-1 and TRBJ1-3; no definite D call. Per germline, CDR1 LGHDT and CDR2 YNNKEL (reference sequence). Trimming pared 3 bases from V and 0 bases from J, leaving 6 bases between. This CDR3 spans 14 amino acids. The CDR3 coding sequence is TGTGCCAGCAGCCAGGACGGCTCTGGAAACACCATATATTTT. It translates to CASSQDGSGNTIYF.